This entry lists 18 T cell receptor beta chains sequenced from one sample in a study of Graves' ophthalmopathy and Graves' hyperthyroidism. TCR beta CDR3 amplification used RNA transcripts. HTBI primers were employed in first-round RT-PCR, then a second-round multiplex PCR followed. TCRdb passed the multiplex PCR reads through MiXCR, listing each CDR3 protein once. This table holds around 51,000 distinct CDR3 sequences, about 50% found once. The specimen was peripheral blood. The receptors originated from an adult man with Graves' ophthalmopathy.

The rearrangement links TRBV18 to TRBJ1-2, with TRBD1 matching over 7 bases. Germline V gene sequence: CDR1 KGHSH, CDR2 LQKENI. The CDR3 consists of 14 residues. V lost 3 bases and J lost 2; bases outside the gene matches: 3. This CDR3 is CASSPDRANYGYTF. CDR3 nucleotides: TGTGCCAGCTCACCTGACAGGGCGAACTATGGCTACACCTTC. The full variable domain, rest sourced from reference TRBV18 and TRBJ1-2, is NAGVMQNPRHLVRRRGQEARLRCSPMKGHSHVYWYRQLPEEGLKFMVYLQKENIIDESGMPKERFSAEFPKEGPSILRIQQVVRGDSAAYFCASSPDRANYGYTFGSGTRLTVV.

This clonotype was counted at least ten times. This rearrangement joins TRBV7-2 to TRBJ2-5, with 8 bases aligning to TRBD2. The CDR3 runs to 19 residues. V shed 4 bases and J 0 bases; nucleotides not matched to a gene: 16. CDR1 SGHTA and CDR2 FQGNSA come from the germline V gene. DNA for the CDR3: TGTGCCAGCAGCTCCCTAGGGGGTACTAGCGGACAGTACCAAGAGACCCAGTACTTC. As protein: CASSSLGGTSGQYQETQYF.

The chain recombines TRBV5-4 with TRBJ2-7; D is ambiguous. CDR3 length: 14 amino acids. The germline gives CDR1 SGHNT, CDR2 YYREEE (reference sequence). V lost 1 base, J lost 6 bases, and 14 bases lay in between. CDR3 DNA: TGTGCCAGCAGCTTGAGATGGAAGACCCGCGAGCAGTACTTC. Translated, it gives CASSLRWKTREQYF.

This clonotype has at least ten counts. The chain couples TRBV9 to TRBJ2-2; 7 bases are a match to TRBD1. Germline CDR1 and CDR2: SGDLS and YYNGEE. The CDR3 has 16 residues. Trimming removed 4 bases from V and 1 base from J; junction bases left unmatched: 7. Here the CDR3 DNA reads TGTGCCAGCAGCCCCCAGACAGGGAGGAACACCGGGGAGCTGTTTTTT. Translating it yields CASSPQTGRNTGELFF.

V usage is TRBV20-1 and J usage is TRBJ2-3, with D tentatively TRBD1 or TRBD2 (5 bases each). This CDR3 has 11 amino acids. Per germline, CDR1 DFQATT and CDR2 SNEGSKA (reference sequence). V was cut by 6 bases and J by 9 bases, with 13 bases left in between. The chain's CDR3 is CSALYRDTQYF. Written as DNA, the CDR3 is TGCAGTGCCCTATACCGGGACACGCAGTATTTT.

By sample fraction, this clonotype is medium-sized (0.01 to 0.1%). The chain combines TRBV24-1 with TRBJ2-1; D not certain. Germline V gives CDR1 KGHDR, CDR2 SFDVKD. Trimming shortened V by 5 bases and J by 6 bases, and 4 bases separated the two germline ends. CDR3 size: 11 residues. Written as DNA, the CDR3 is TGTGCCACCAGTGTTAGCAATGAGCAGTTCTTC. Amino acids: CATSVSNEQFF.

This rearrangement joins TRBV2 to TRBJ1-4; TRBD1 might be the D (6 bases). Germline CDR1 reads SNHLY; CDR2 reads FYNNEI. V was shortened by 6 bases and J by 4 bases, with 27 bases between the two germline ends. CDR3 length: 19 amino acids. This chain's CDR3 is CASRSKIRGPKLGNEKLFF. The CDR3 DNA reads as TGTGCCAGCAGAAGTAAAATTCGGGGGCCGAAGCTTGGTAATGAAAAACTGTTTTTT.

The rearrangement joins TRBV12-3 or TRBV12-4 to TRBJ2-1, with TRBD2 matching 9 bases. This CDR3 comprises 16 residues. The ends lost 4 bases at V and 4 bases at J; junction bases unmatched: 8. The chain's CDR3 is CASSSVREGRYNEQFF. In DNA, the CDR3 is TGTGCCAGCAGTTCGGTGCGGGAGGGCCGGTACAATGAGCAGTTCTTC.

This clonotype was recorded many times. The V gene is TRBV5-1, the J gene TRBJ2-1; 9 bases map to TRBD2. Germline CDR1 SGHRS, CDR2 YFSETQ. CDR3 length: 17 amino acids. The ends lost 1 base at V and 7 bases at J; junction bases unmatched: 12. The CDR3 here is CASSLMGFSGRGNEQFF. Written as DNA, the CDR3 is TGCGCCAGCAGCTTGATGGGGTTTAGCGGGAGAGGAAATGAGCAGTTCTTC.

This clonotype was observed many times. It may be a read error: a sequence one base away is much more abundant. The chain recombines TRBV24-1 with TRBJ1-3; tentatively, D is TRBD1 (5 bases). The CDR3 length is 14 residues. Germline V gene sequence: CDR1 KGHDR, CDR2 SFDVKD. The CDR3 nucleotides are TGTACCACCAGTGACCCGACAGCCGGAAACACCATATATTTT. Translated, it gives CTTSDPTAGNTIYF.

This clonotype was seen only once. The rearrangement links TRBV19 to TRBJ2-6, with D hard to call. With 1 base removed from V and 0 bases from J, the gap between germline ends came to 4 bases. Germline V gene lookup returns CDR1 LNHDA and CDR2 SQIVND (reference sequence). The CDR3 is made up of 15 amino acids. CDR3 in amino acids: CASSIGHSGANVLTF. The CDR3, as DNA: TGTGCCAGTAGTATAGGCCACTCTGGGGCCAACGTCCTGACTTTC.

This clonotype was found many times. The chain has TRBV29-1 and TRBJ2-2, with 7 bases matching TRBD1. Looked up from germline, CDR1 is SQVTM and CDR2 is ANQGSEA. The junction had 7 bases not matched to a gene; V was cut back by 1 base and J by 2 bases. The CDR3 runs to 16 residues. The CDR3 DNA follows: TGCAGCGTTGAAGTTTTATACAGGGGTAACACCGGGGAGCTGTTTTTT. Protein: CSVEVLYRGNTGELFF.

This clonotype was detected ten times or more. The chain combines TRBV6-6 with TRBJ2-6; D is undetermined. From germline, CDR1 is MNHNY and CDR2 SVGAGI (reference sequence). The length of the CDR3 is 14 residues. V was pared by 4 bases and J by 4 bases, with 8 bases between. The CDR3 sequence is CASSSEGGANVLTF. CDR3 sequence (DNA): TGTGCCAGCAGTTCCGAAGGGGGGGCCAACGTCCTGACTTTC.

As concerns this clonotype: The junction departs from the called germline gene at one end, perhaps through a read error. The V call is TRBV7-9, the J call TRBJ2-3, with D unresolved. CDR3 length equals 14 residues. CDR1 SEHNR and CDR2 FQNEAQ come from the germline V gene (reference sequence). CDR3 DNA sequence: TGTGCCAGCAGCTTCCGAGACGACACAGATACGCAGTGTTTT. Translation: CASSFRDDTDTQCF.

This clonotype was detected many times. This chain uses TRBV11-2 with TRBJ1-4; no clear D. CDR1 and CDR2 (germline): SGHAT, FQNNGV. V lost 3 bases to trimming and J lost 7 bases, with 12 bases between them. There are 14 residues in the CDR3. The CDR3, as DNA: TGTGCCAGCAGCTTGGGAACTGGGCCTGAAAAACTGTTTTTT. Translated: CASSLGTGPEKLFF.

The V and J genes are TRBV20-1 and TRBJ2-1; 12 nucleotides line up with TRBD2. The CDR3 runs to 12 residues. V lost 8 bases, J lost 6 bases, and 2 bases stayed unmatched. CDR1 is DFQATT, CDR2 SNEGSKA, per germline (reference sequence). The CDR3 bases are TGCAGTACGGGACTAGCGGGCAATGAGCAGTTCTTC. Protein sequence: CSTGLAGNEQFF.

The chain recombines TRBV13 with TRBJ1-2; TRBD1 agrees at 7 bases. Germline V CDR1 and CDR2: PRHDT, FYEKMQ (reference sequence). The CDR3 covers 13 residues. The junction had 8 bases not matched to a gene; V was cut back by 5 bases and J by 8 bases. The chain's CDR3 is CASSADRARGYTF. Here the CDR3 DNA reads TGTGCCAGCAGCGCCGACAGGGCACGAGGCTACACCTTC.

This clonotype was recorded once. The J gene is TRBJ2-1, the V gene TRBV20-1; D not resolved. Germline V gene lookup returns CDR1 DFQATT and CDR2 SNEGSKA (reference sequence). Trimming left V 7 bases short and J 10 bases short, with 8 bases between. This CDR3 is 9 amino acids long. CDR3 loop: CSVGQEQFF. Here the CDR3 DNA reads TGCAGTGTTGGCCAGGAGCAGTTCTTC.